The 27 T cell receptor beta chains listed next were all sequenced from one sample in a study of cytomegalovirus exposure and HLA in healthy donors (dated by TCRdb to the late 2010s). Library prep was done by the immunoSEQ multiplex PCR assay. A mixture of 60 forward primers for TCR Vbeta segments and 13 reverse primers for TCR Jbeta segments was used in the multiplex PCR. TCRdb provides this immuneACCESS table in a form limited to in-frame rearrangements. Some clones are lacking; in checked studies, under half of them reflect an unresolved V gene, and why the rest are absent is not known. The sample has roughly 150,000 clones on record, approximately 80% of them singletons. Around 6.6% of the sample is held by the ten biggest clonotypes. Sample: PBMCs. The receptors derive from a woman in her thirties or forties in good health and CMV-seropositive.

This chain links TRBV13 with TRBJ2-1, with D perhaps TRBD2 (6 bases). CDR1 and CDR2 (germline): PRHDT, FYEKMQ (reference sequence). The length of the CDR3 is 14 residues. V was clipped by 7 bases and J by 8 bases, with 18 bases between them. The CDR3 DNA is TGTGCCAGCAATCTAGGAGGGTGGTTAGATGAGCAGTTCTTC. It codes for CASNLGGWLDEQFF.

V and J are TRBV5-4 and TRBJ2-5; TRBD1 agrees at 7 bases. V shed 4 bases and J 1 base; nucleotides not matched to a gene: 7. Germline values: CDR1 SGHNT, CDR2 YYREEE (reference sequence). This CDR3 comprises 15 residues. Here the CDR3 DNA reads TGTGCCAGCAGCACCCCGGGACAGCCCCAAGAGACCCAGTACTTC. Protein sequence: CASSTPGQPQETQYF.

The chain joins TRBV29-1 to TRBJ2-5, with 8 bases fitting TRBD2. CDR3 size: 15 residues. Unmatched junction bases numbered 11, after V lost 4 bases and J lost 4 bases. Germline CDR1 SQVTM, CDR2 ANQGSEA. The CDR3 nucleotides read TGCAGCGTTGCGGGAGGGGGATCCACAAGAGAGACCCAGTACTTC. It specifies CSVAGGGSTRETQYF. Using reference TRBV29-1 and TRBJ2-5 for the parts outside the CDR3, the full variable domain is SAVISQKPSRDICQRGTSLTIQCQVDSQVTMMFWYRQQPGQSLTLIATANQGSEATYESGFVIDKFPISRPNLTFSTLTVSNMSPEDSSIYLCSVAGGGSTRETQYFGPGTRLLVL.

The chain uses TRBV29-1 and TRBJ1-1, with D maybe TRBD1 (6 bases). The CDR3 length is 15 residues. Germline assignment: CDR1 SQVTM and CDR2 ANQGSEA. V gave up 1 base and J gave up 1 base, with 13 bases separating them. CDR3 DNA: TGCAGCGTTGAAGTTCAGGGGTGGAGGAACACTGAAGCTTTCTTT. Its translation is CSVEVQGWRNTEAFF.

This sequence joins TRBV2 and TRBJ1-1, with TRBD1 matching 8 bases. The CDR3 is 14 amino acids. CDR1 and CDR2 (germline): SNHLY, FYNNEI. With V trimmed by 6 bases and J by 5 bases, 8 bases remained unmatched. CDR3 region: CASRDRTGRTEAFF. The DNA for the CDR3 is TGTGCCAGCAGGGATCGGACAGGGAGAACTGAAGCTTTCTTT.

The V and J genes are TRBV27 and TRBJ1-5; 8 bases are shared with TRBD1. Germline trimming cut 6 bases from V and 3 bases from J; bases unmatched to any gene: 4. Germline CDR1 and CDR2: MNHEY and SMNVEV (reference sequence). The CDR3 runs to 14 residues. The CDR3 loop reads CASRRTGYNQPQHF. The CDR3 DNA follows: TGTGCCAGCAGACGGACAGGGTACAATCAGCCCCAGCATTTT.

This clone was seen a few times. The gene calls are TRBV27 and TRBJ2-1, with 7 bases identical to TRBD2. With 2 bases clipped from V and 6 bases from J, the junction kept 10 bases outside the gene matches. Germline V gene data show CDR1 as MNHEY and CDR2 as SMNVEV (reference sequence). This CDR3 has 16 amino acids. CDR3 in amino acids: CASSLVNLAAGNEQFF. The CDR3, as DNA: TGTGCCAGCAGTTTAGTAAATCTAGCGGCGGGCAATGAGCAGTTCTTC.

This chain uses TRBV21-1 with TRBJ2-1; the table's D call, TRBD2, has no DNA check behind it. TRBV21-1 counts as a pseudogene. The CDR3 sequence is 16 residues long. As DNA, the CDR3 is TGTGCCAGCAGCCCACCCGGACTAGCGGGAGGGGAGGGGGAGTTCTTC. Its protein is CASSPPGLAGGEGEFF.

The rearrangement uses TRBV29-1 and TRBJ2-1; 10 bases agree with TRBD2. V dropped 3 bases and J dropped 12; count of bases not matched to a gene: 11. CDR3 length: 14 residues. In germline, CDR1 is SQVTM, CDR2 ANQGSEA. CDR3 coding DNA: TGCAGCGTTGATCGGCTAGCGGGAGAGGGGGTGCAGTTCTTC. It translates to CSVDRLAGEGVQFF.

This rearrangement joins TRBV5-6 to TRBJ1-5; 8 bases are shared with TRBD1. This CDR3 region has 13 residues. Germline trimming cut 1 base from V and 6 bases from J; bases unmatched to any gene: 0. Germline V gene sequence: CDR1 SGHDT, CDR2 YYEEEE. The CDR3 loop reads CASSLQGAQPQHF. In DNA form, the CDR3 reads TGTGCCAGCAGCTTGCAGGGGGCTCAGCCCCAGCATTTT.

CDR3 in amino acids: CASSLDQETGMYEQYF. CDR3 nucleotide sequence: TGTGCCAGCAGCTTAGATCAGGAGACAGGGATGTACGAGCAGTACTTC. The chain joins TRBV11-2 to TRBJ2-7, with TRBD1 identical over 7 bases. Per germline, CDR1 SGHAT and CDR2 FQNNGV. Trimming took 0 bases from V and 4 from J; bases not matched to a gene: 9. The length of the CDR3 is 16 residues.

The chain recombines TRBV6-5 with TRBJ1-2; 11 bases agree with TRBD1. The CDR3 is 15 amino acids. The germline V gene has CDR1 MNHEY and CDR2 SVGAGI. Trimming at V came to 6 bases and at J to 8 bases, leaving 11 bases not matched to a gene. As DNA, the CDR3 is TGTGCCAGCAGCCCCCTCGGACAGGGGGCGTACGGCTACACCTTC. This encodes CASSPLGQGAYGYTF.

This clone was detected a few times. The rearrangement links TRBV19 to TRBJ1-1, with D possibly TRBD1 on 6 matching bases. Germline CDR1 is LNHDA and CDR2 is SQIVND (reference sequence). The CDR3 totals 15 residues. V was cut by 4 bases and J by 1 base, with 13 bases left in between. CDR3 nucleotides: TGTGCCAGTAGTACCCCAGGACAGCCGAACACTGAAGCTTTCTTT. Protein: CASSTPGQPNTEAFF.

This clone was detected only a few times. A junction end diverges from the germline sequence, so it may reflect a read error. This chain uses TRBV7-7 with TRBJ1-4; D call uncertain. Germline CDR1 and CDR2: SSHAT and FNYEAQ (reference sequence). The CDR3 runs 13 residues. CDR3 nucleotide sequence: TGTGCTAGCAGCCCAAGCCCCAATGAAAAACTGTTTTTT. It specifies CASSPSPNEKLFF.

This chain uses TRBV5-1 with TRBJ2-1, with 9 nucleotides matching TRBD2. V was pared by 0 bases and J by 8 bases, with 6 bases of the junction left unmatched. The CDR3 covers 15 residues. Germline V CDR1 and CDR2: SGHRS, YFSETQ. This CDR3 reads CASSLVAGEEYEQFF. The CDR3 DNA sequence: TGCGCCAGCAGCTTGGTAGCGGGAGAGGAATATGAGCAGTTCTTC. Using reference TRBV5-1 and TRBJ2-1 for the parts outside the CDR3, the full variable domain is KAGVTQTPRYLIKTRGQQVTLSCSPISGHRSVSWYQQTPGQGLQFLFEYFSETQRNKGNFPGRFSGRQFSNSRSEMNVSTLELGDSALYLCASSLVAGEEYEQFFGPGTRLTVL.

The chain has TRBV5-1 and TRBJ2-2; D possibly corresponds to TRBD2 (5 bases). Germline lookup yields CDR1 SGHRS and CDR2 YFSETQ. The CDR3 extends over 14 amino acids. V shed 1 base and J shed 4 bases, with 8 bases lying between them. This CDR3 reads CASSLHLATGELFF. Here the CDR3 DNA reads TGCGCCAGCAGCTTGCACCTAGCCACCGGGGAGCTGTTTTTT.

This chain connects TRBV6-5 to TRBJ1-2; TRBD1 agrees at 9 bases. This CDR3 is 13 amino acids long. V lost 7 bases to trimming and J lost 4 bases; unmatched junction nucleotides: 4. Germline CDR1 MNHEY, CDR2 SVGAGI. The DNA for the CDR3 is TGTGCCAGCAAAGGGACAGGGATCTATGGCTACACCTTC. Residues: CASKGTGIYGYTF.

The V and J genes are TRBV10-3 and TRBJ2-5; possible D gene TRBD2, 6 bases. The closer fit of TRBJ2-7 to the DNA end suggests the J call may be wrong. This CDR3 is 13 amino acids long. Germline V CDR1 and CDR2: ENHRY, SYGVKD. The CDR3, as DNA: TGTGCCATCAGTGGGGGAGGTTCCTACGAGCAGTACTTC. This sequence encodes CAISGGGSYEQYF.

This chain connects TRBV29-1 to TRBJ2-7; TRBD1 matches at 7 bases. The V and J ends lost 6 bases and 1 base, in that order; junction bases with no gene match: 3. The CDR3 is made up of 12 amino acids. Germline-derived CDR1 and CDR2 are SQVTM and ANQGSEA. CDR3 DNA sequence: TGCAGCGTCACACAGGGGTCCTACGAGCAGTACTTC. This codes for CSVTQGSYEQYF.

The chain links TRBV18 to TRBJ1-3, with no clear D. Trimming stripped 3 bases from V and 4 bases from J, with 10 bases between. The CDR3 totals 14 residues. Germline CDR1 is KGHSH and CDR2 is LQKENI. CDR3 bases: TGTGCCAGCTCACCTTCGGGTGAAGGAAACACCATATATTTT. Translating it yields CASSPSGEGNTIYF.

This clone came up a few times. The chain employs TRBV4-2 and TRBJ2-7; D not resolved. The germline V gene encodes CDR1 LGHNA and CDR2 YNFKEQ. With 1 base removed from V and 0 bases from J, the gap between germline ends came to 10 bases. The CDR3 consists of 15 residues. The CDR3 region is CASSQAPGSSYEQYF. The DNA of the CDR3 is TGTGCCAGCAGCCAAGCTCCAGGAAGCTCCTACGAGCAGTACTTC.

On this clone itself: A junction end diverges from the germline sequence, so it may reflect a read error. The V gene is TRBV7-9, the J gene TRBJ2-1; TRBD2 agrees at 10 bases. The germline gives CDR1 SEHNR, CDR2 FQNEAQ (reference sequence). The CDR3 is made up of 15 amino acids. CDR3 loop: CASSLAGAAYNEQFF. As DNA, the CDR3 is TGTGCCAGCAGCCTAGCGGGAGCGGCCTACAATGAGCAGTTCTTC.

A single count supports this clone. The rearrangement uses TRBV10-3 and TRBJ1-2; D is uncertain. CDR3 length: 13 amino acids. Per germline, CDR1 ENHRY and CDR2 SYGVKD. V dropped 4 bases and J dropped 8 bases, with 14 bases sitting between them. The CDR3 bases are TGTGCCATCAGTGCTAGGCGACCTCCGGGCTACACCTTC. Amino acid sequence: CAISARRPPGYTF.

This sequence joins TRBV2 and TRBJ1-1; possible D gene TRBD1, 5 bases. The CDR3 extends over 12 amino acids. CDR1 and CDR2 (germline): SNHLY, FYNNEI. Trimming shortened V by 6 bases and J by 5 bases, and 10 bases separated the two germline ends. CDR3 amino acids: CASRTGGTEAFF. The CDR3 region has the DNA TGTGCCAGCAGGACGGGGGGAACTGAAGCTTTCTTT.

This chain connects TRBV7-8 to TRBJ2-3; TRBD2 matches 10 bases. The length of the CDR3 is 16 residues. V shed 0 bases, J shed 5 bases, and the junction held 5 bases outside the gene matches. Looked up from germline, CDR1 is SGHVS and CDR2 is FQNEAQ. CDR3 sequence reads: CASSLAQSGRGDTQYF. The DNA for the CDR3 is TGTGCCAGCAGCTTAGCGCAAAGCGGGAGGGGAGATACGCAGTATTTT.

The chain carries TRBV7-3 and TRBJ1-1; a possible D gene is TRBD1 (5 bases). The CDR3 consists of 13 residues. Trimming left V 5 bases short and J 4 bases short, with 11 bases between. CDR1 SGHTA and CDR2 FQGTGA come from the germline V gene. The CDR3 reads CASSPHGGTEAFF. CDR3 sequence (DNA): TGTGCCAGCAGCCCCCACGGGGGCACTGAAGCTTTCTTT.

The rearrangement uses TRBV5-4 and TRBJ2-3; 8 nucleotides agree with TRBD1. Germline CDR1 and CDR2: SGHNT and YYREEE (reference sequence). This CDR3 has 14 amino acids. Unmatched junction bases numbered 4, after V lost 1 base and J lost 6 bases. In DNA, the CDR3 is TGTGCCAGCAGCTTGAGGCAGGGGGCGGATACGCAGTATTTT. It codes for CASSLRQGADTQYF.